A selection of T cell receptor beta chains follows, all from one sample in a study of T cell repertoires in cytomegalovirus infection. TCRdb redid the calling of the reads with MiXCR, one entry per CDR3 protein. The profile shows about 890,000 distinct CDR3 sequences, approximately 31% of them singletons. No antigen has been identified for these receptors. Specimen: cultured CD8+ T cells from PBMCs, collected from culture after CMV antigen stimulation. Receptors originate from a human donor in good health (CMV status not recorded). Some clones in this sample may be carry-over from other donors' samples. The CDR3 runs from the conserved cysteine through the conserved F or W. The D gene is left open where the match is weak. Size values are once, few and many counts, or a class for expanded clones, and some rows have none.

clone_size: few; d_call: TRBD1; v_call: TRBV7-9; j_call: TRBJ2-1; cdr3_aa: CASSSGQGVSYNEQFF; cdr3_nt: TGTGCCAGCAGCTCCGGACAGGGGGTTTCCTACAATGAGCAGTTCTTC
clone_size: few; d_call: -; v_call: TRBV20-1; j_call: TRBJ2-1; cdr3_aa: CSAPRGYEQFF; cdr3_nt: TGCAGTGCCCCTCGGGGGTATGAGCAGTTCTTC
clone_size: -; d_call: -; v_call: TRBV27; j_call: TRBJ1-1; cdr3_aa: CVSSGAGETEAFF; cdr3_nt: TGTGTCAGCTCAGGGGCAGGGGAAACTGAAGCTTTCTTT
clone_size: few; d_call: TRBD2; v_call: TRBV6-6; j_call: TRBJ2-2; cdr3_aa: CASNGLAGGTGELFF; cdr3_nt: TGTGCCAGCAACGGACTAGCGGGAGGGACCGGGGAGCTGTTTTTT
clone_size: -; d_call: -; v_call: TRBV5-1; j_call: TRBJ2-2; cdr3_aa: CASSFSQGAGELFF; cdr3_nt: TGCGCCAGCAGCTTTTCACAGGGAGCCGGGGAGCTGTTTTTT
clone_size: -; d_call: -; v_call: TRBV4-1; j_call: TRBJ1-4; cdr3_aa: CASSQVRTAPNEKLFF; cdr3_nt: TGCGCCAGCAGCCAAGTGAGGACAGCTCCCAATGAAAAACTGTTTTTT
clone_size: -; d_call: -; v_call: TRBV4-1; j_call: TRBJ1-5; cdr3_aa: CASSHWTGSNQPQHF; cdr3_nt: TGCGCCAGCAGTCATTGGACGGGGAGCAATCAGCCCCAGCATTTT
clone_size: -; d_call: TRBD2; v_call: TRBV10-3; j_call: TRBJ2-3; cdr3_aa: CAITPTRTSGGSDTQYF; cdr3_nt: TGTGCCATCACCCCCACCCGGACTAGCGGGGGATCAGATACGCAGTATTTT
clone_size: many; d_call: -; v_call: TRBV7-9; j_call: TRBJ1-4; cdr3_aa: CASRPPSPTNEKLFF; cdr3_nt: TGTGCCAGCAGGCCCCCGAGTCCAACTAATGAAAAACTGTTTTTT
clone_size: once; d_call: -; v_call: TRBV7-8; j_call: TRBJ2-1; cdr3_aa: CASSFRSNNEQFF; cdr3_nt: TGTGCCAGCAGCTTTAGGTCGAACAATGAGCAGTTCTTC
clone_size: -; d_call: TRBD2; v_call: TRBV4-1; j_call: TRBJ2-3; cdr3_aa: CTSAATSGGGDTQYF; cdr3_nt: TGCACCAGCGCTGCGACTAGCGGGGGGGGTGATACGCAGTATTTT
clone_size: few; d_call: -; v_call: TRBV5-6; j_call: TRBJ2-3; cdr3_aa: CASSRPGASYTDTQYF; cdr3_nt: TGTGCCAGCAGTCGTCCCGGGGCTAGCTACACAGATACGCAGTATTTT
clone_size: few; d_call: TRBD2; v_call: TRBV6-2/TRBV6-3; j_call: TRBJ2-1; cdr3_aa: CASSLLAGENNEQFF; cdr3_nt: TGTGCCAGCAGTTTGTTAGCGGGGGAGAACAATGAGCAGTTCTTC
clone_size: -; d_call: -; v_call: TRBV6-5; j_call: TRBJ2-6; cdr3_aa: CASSPQSYRSSGANVLTF; cdr3_nt: TGTGCCAGCAGTCCCCAGAGTTACAGGAGCTCTGGGGCCAACGTCCTGACTTTC
clone_size: few; d_call: -; v_call: TRBV27; j_call: TRBJ2-7; cdr3_aa: CASSLSNSYEQYF; cdr3_nt: TGTGCCAGCAGTTTAAGTAACAGCTACGAGCAGTACTTC
clone_size: few; d_call: -; v_call: TRBV4-1; j_call: TRBJ2-3; cdr3_aa: CASSQVGGSDTQYF; cdr3_nt: TGCGCCAGCAGCCAAGTGGGAGGTTCAGATACGCAGTATTTT
clone_size: many; d_call: -; v_call: TRBV7-8; j_call: TRBJ2-6; cdr3_aa: CASSLAGQLFSGANVLTF; cdr3_nt: TGTGCCAGCAGCTTGGCGGGACAGCTATTCTCTGGGGCCAACGTCCTGACTTTC
clone_size: -; d_call: TRBD1; v_call: TRBV6-6; j_call: TRBJ1-6; cdr3_aa: CASSYSWTGGENSPLHF; cdr3_nt: TGTGCCAGCAGTTACTCTTGGACAGGGGGCGAGAATTCACCCCTCCACTTT
clone_size: few; d_call: TRBD1; v_call: TRBV27; j_call: TRBJ2-7; cdr3_aa: CASSLSGTGPLYEQYF; cdr3_nt: TGTGCCAGCAGTTTATCTGGGACAGGGCCTCTCTACGAGCAGTACTTC
clone_size: -; d_call: TRBD1; v_call: TRBV6-1; j_call: TRBJ1-1; cdr3_aa: CASSEWDRGGLNTEAFF; cdr3_nt: TGTGCCAGCAGTGAATGGGACAGGGGGGGCCTTAACACTGAAGCTTTCTTT
clone_size: -; d_call: -; v_call: TRBV19; j_call: TRBJ2-7; cdr3_aa: CASSIWAGPYEQYF; cdr3_nt: TGTGCCAGTAGTATTTGGGCAGGGCCCTACGAGCAGTACTTC
clone_size: few; d_call: -; v_call: TRBV6-5; j_call: TRBJ2-1; cdr3_aa: CASRGPSSYNEQFF; cdr3_nt: TGTGCCAGCAGGGGACCGAGCTCCTACAATGAGCAGTTCTTC
clone_size: -; d_call: -; v_call: TRBV20-1; j_call: TRBJ2-2; cdr3_aa: CSARDRGQATGELFF; cdr3_nt: TGCAGTGCTAGAGATCGAGGACAAGCCACCGGGGAGCTGTTTTTT
clone_size: -; d_call: -; v_call: TRBV6-2/TRBV6-3; j_call: TRBJ2-5; cdr3_aa: CASSGGVGYQETQYF; cdr3_nt: TGTGCCAGCAGCGGGGGAGTGGGATACCAAGAGACCCAGTACTTC
clone_size: -; d_call: TRBD2; v_call: TRBV19; j_call: TRBJ2-3; cdr3_aa: CASSISGSTSPTDTQYF; cdr3_nt: TGTGCCAGTAGTATATCGGGGTCGACTAGCCCCACAGATACGCAGTATTTT
clone_size: -; d_call: -; v_call: TRBV29-1; j_call: TRBJ2-1; cdr3_aa: CSVEPDGLRAYNEQFF; cdr3_nt: TGCAGCGTTGAACCGGACGGTTTGAGGGCCTACAATGAGCAGTTCTTC